Sequencing of this T cell receptor (beta chain) was carried out in a study of T cells in Graves' hyperthyroidism and ophthalmopathy. Fresh peripheral blood, approximately 10 ml, was the source of the PBMCs. This clonotype showed up many times. The TCR beta CDR3 regions underwent amplification using RNA transcripts as the source. The HTBI primer set was used in a first-round RT-PCR of the TCR CDR3. Each CDR3 protein gets one entry after TCRdb re-called the multiplex PCR reads with MiXCR. The table has hundreds of thousands of distinct CDR3 sequences, around 13% seen once. Germline V CDR1 and CDR2: SEHNR, FQNEAQ (reference sequence). CDR3 size: 13 residues. Trimming shortened V by 1 base and J by 2 bases, and 6 bases separated the two germline ends.

The receptor was isolated from a woman aged 40 to 50 with Graves' hyperthyroidism. Sequenced input: blood. The V call is TRBV7-9, the J call TRBJ2-7, with D hard to call. The CDR3 sequence is CASSLVGTYEQYF. The CDR3 DNA is TGTGCCAGCAGCTTAGTGGGCACCTACGAGCAGTACTTC. The whole variable domain, remainder taken from reference TRBV7-9 and TRBJ2-7, is DTGVSQNPRHKITKRGQNVTFRCDPISEHNRLYWYRQTLGQGPEFLTYFQNEAQLEKSRLLSDRFSAERPKGSFSTLEIQRTEQGDSAMYLCASSLVGTYEQYFGPGTRLTVT.